This T cell receptor (beta chain) emerged from a study of blood T cell repertoires in COVID-19. Study-level background: Samples taken during acute and convalescent COVID-19 were collected in the United States, Italy and Spain. The analysed material was cDNA or gDNA that came from T cells, B-cell-depleted T cells, or PBMCs.

Per the authors' pipeline: By means of reference gene primer amplification, nucleated cell counts were estimated. Clones were sequenced by immunoSEQ multiplex PCR, and TCRdb holds only the in-frame ones, with some missing. The DNA was the basis for D and trimming; V, J and clone size are from that table. The profile shows about 270,000 clones, approximately 89% of them singletons. The V and J ends lost 4 bases and 2 bases respectively, with 10 bases between them. The V gene's germline CDR1 is SGHTA and CDR2 FQGNSA. This CDR3 comprises 14 residues. The source is a woman aged 50 to 60 with acute or convalescent COVID-19. The specimen sequenced was peripheral blood. The chain links TRBV7-2 to TRBJ2-3; D might be TRBD1 (6 bases). CDR3 sequence reads: CASSSRGNTDTQYF. The CDR3 DNA is TGTGCCAGCAGCTCCAGGGGAAACACAGATACGCAGTATTTT.